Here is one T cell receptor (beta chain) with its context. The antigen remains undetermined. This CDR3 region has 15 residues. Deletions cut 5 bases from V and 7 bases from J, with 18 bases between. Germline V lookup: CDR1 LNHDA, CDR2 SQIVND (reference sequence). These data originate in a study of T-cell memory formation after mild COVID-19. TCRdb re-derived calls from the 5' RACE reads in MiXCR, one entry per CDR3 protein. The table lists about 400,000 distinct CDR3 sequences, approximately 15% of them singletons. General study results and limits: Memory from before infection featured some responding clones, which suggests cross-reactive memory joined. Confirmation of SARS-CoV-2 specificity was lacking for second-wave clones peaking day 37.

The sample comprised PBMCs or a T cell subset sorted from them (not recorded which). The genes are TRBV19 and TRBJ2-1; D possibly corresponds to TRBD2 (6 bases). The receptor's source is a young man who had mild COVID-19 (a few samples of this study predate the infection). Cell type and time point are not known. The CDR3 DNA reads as TGTGCCAGTAGTCCCGGGTCTTCTCGGGGGAATGAGCAGTTCTTC. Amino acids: CASSPGSSRGNEQFF.